This T cell receptor (beta chain) originates from a study of blood T cell repertoires in COVID-19. Study as a whole: Acute and convalescent COVID-19 specimens originated in the United States, Italy and Spain. The analysed material was cDNA or gDNA that came from T cells, B-cell-depleted T cells, or PBMCs.

Trimming removed 3 bases at V and 6 bases at J, with 9 bases between. CDR3 length: 13 residues. Germline V CDR1 and CDR2: MDHEN, SYDVKM. Methods used by the authors: Reference gene primer amplification gave estimated nucleated cell counts. Only in-frame clones appear in the TCRdb table, and some are missing; sequencing was by immunoSEQ multiplex PCR. That table furnishes V, J and clone size, whereas the DNA furnished D and trimming. The sample has around 200,000 clones, more than 75% seen once. This receptor was obtained from a man aged 70-80 years with acute or convalescent COVID-19. What was sequenced was peripheral blood. This chain connects TRBV28 to TRBJ1-5; D gene ambiguous. CDR3 nucleotide sequence: TGTGCCAGCAGTTTGAGAGGAAGTCAGCCCCAGCATTTT. Translation gives CASSLRGSQPQHF.